Listed below are T cell receptor beta chains from one sample, sequenced in a study of T-cell reconstitution after alpha-beta-depleted transplantation in children. In TCRdb, the PCR reads were re-called with MiXCR into one record per CDR3 protein. The data hold some 590,000 distinct CDR3 sequences, with approximately 10% observed a single time. The sequences come from PBMCs from the stem cell graft donor, collected from the stem cell graft. These receptors all stem from a human donor who donated a stem cell graft to a child with acute myeloid leukemia. CDR3s include the opening cysteine and the closing phenylalanine or tryptophan. The order of the fields is J gene, V gene, clone size, D gene, CDR3 protein, CDR3 DNA. D genes are given only for firm matches. Expanded clones are given a class, and other clones once, few, many or no size at all.

>TRBJ2-3|TRBV7-8|many|.
CASSLAVSDTQYF
TGTGCCAGCAGCTTAGCCGTTTCAGATACGCAGTATTTT
>TRBJ2-1|TRBV29-1|few|.
CSVEYEQFF
TGCAGCGTTGAATATGAGCAGTTCTTC
>TRBJ2-1|TRBV9|few|TRBD2
CASSVGTGGLAVYNEQFF
TGTGCCAGCAGCGTAGGTACAGGGGGACTAGCGGTTTACAATGAGCAGTTCTTC
>TRBJ2-5|TRBV7-2|few|.
CASSLAVGVLGETQYF
TGTGCCAGCAGCTTAGCGGTAGGCGTACTCGGGGAGACCCAGTACTTC
>TRBJ2-7|TRBV7-2|few|.
CASSTGGVRDEQYF
TGTGCCAGCAGCACGGGTGGGGTCAGGGACGAGCAGTACTTC
>TRBJ1-1|TRBV29-1|few|.
CSVRQTRRAFF
TGCAGCGTTCGCCAGACCCGGAGGGCTTTCTTT
>TRBJ2-6|TRBV7-3|.|.
CASSTTGPSGANVLTF
TGTGCCAGCAGCACGACAGGCCCGTCTGGGGCCAACGTCCTGACTTTC
>TRBJ2-7|TRBV4-2|once|.
CASSQDAAAYEQYF
TGTGCCAGCAGCCAAGATGCGGCAGCCTACGAGCAGTACTTC
>TRBJ2-1|TRBV20-1|.|.
CSAGWVGEQFF
TGCAGTGCCGGGTGGGTCGGAGAGCAGTTCTTC
>TRBJ2-7|TRBV15|many|.
CATSRAVPIGGFSYEQYF
TGTGCCACCAGCAGAGCTGTCCCCATTGGCGGGTTTTCCTACGAGCAGTACTTC
>TRBJ2-6|TRBV6-2/TRBV6-3|.|.
CASQESSGANVLTF
TGTGCCAGCCAAGAAAGCTCTGGGGCCAACGTCCTGACTTTC
>TRBJ2-1|TRBV20-1|.|TRBD1
CSASWDRKLNEQFF
TGCAGTGCTAGCTGGGACAGGAAGCTCAATGAGCAGTTCTTC
>TRBJ1-2|TRBV28|.|TRBD1
CASRGDRPGRGYTF
TGTGCCAGCAGAGGGGACAGGCCAGGACGTGGCTACACCTTC
>TRBJ2-1|TRBV7-7|few|.
CASSKTTPSSYNEQFF
TGTGCTAGCAGCAAGACTACCCCAAGCTCCTACAATGAGCAGTTCTTC
>TRBJ2-3|TRBV7-3|few|.
CASSYTGPGTDTQYF
TGTGCCAGCAGCTACACAGGTCCTGGCACAGATACGCAGTATTTT
>TRBJ2-3|TRBV7-3|few|.
CASSLRAARTQYF
TGTGCCAGCAGCTTAAGAGCAGCGCGTACGCAGTATTTT
>TRBJ2-5|TRBV9|.|.
CASSVGRQGGETQYF
TGTGCCAGCAGCGTAGGCCGGCAGGGCGGTGAGACCCAGTACTTC
>TRBJ2-1|TRBV10-3|.|.
CAISGENNEQFF
TGTGCCATCAGTGGGGAAAACAATGAGCAGTTCTTC
>TRBJ2-4|TRBV12-3/TRBV12-4|few|TRBD1
CASSLQAPTGKNIQYF
TGTGCCAGCAGTTTACAAGCCCCGACAGGGAAAAACATTCAGTACTTC
>TRBJ2-7|TRBV5-1|.|.
CASSTSGLVSYEQYF
TGCGCCAGCAGCACCTCGGGACTCGTCTCCTACGAGCAGTACTTC
>TRBJ2-3|TRBV29-1|.|TRBD1
CSVESGTGFTDTQYF
TGCAGCGTTGAATCCGGGACAGGGTTCACAGATACGCAGTATTTT